The 22 T cell receptor beta chains reported below all come from one sample, sequenced in a study of OX40 agonist ivuxolimab in advanced cancers. Method: immunoSEQ multiplex PCR; TCRdb's copy keeps in-frame clones and lacks some. Of around 100,000 clones listed, approximately 90% are singletons. Specimen: CD4+ or CD8+ T cells sorted from blood, collected in a trial of the OX40 agonist ivuxolimab. Source of these receptors: an adult with an advanced solid tumor such as melanoma, head and neck, liver or kidney cancer.

The CDR3 spells CASSGPGQQYQPQHF. The DNA for the CDR3 is TGTGCCAGCAGCGGGCCGGGACAGCAGTATCAGCCCCAGCATTTT. The chain couples TRBV7-9 to TRBJ1-5; 7 positions match TRBD1. Per germline, CDR1 SEHNR and CDR2 FQNEAQ (reference sequence). Trimming took 5 bases from V and 5 from J; bases not matched to a gene: 9. The CDR3 contains 15 residues.

This chain uses TRBV6-5 with TRBJ2-2; TRBD2 is a possible D gene (6 bases). There are 16 residues in the CDR3. Germline loops: CDR1 MNHEY, CDR2 SVGAGI. Trimming took off 2 bases at V and 0 bases at J, with 10 bases between the two ends. CDR3 DNA sequence: TGTGCCAGCAGTTACCGACGCGGGGCGAACACCGGGGAGCTGTTTTTT. Encoded protein: CASSYRRGANTGELFF.

This chain's CDR3 is CASSPWTSGRAYEQYF. CDR3 coding DNA: TGTGCCAGCAGTCCATGGACTAGCGGGCGCGCCTACGAGCAGTACTTC. The V gene is TRBV28, the J gene TRBJ2-7, with TRBD2 identical over 11 bases. The trim removed 5 bases at V and 2 bases at J, leaving 8 bases unmatched. This CDR3 region has 16 residues. Germline CDR1 MDHEN, CDR2 SYDVKM.

The chain couples TRBV27 to TRBJ2-5; D remains unclear. Trimming took off 4 bases at V and 0 bases at J, with 9 bases between the two ends. The CDR3 covers 14 residues. Germline V gene sequence: CDR1 MNHEY, CDR2 SMNVEV (reference sequence). The chain's CDR3 is CASSYKGHQETQYF. The CDR3 DNA sequence: TGTGCCAGCAGTTACAAGGGCCACCAAGAGACCCAGTACTTC.

This chain links TRBV5-1 with TRBJ2-7; 7 bases line up with TRBD2. With V trimmed by 0 bases and J by 0 bases, 6 bases remained unmatched. From germline, CDR1 is SGHRS and CDR2 YFSETQ. The CDR3 has 16 residues. The CDR3 protein is CASSLGSGGFSYEQYF. In DNA, the CDR3 is TGCGCCAGCAGCTTGGGGTCCGGGGGGTTCTCCTACGAGCAGTACTTC.

As DNA, the CDR3 is TGTGCCAGCAGATACGGACAGGGTAATAACTATGGCTACACCTTC. This codes for CASRYGQGNNYGYTF. V gene TRBV7-2 combines with J gene TRBJ1-2; 8 positions match TRBD1. The junction had 7 bases not matched to a gene; V was cut back by 6 bases and J by 1 base. The CDR3 consists of 15 residues. The V gene's germline CDR1 is SGHTA and CDR2 FQGNSA.

The rearrangement uses TRBV7-3 and TRBJ2-7; D gene unclear. Germline V lookup: CDR1 SGHTA, CDR2 FQGTGA. V dropped 5 bases and J dropped 3 bases, with 11 bases sitting between them. The CDR3 covers 13 residues. In DNA form, the CDR3 reads TGTGCCAGCAGCCCCAATCCGGGCTACGAGCAGTACTTC. Its translation is CASSPNPGYEQYF.

This clone was counted a few times. The chain carries TRBV5-1 and TRBJ2-7; TRBD1 aligns across 7 bases. Looked up from germline, CDR1 is SGHRS and CDR2 is YFSETQ. The CDR3 spans 18 residues. V trimming: 3 bases; J trimming: 2 bases; junction bases outside the gene matches: 17. CDR3 loop: CASSSGGKGQYSPYEQYF. The CDR3 DNA follows: TGCGCCAGCAGCTCTGGGGGAAAGGGACAGTACTCGCCCTACGAGCAGTACTTC.

This clone was observed a single time. V usage is TRBV19 and J usage is TRBJ2-5, with TRBD2 identical over 14 bases. Germline values: CDR1 LNHDA, CDR2 SQIVND (reference sequence). The CDR3 has 16 amino acids. Trimming took 2 bases from V and 4 from J; bases not matched to a gene: 3. The chain's CDR3 is CASSIPGLAGGETQYF. In nucleotides, the CDR3 is TGTGCCAGTAGTATACCCGGACTAGCGGGAGGAGAGACCCAGTACTTC.

The chain recombines TRBV19 with TRBJ1-2; D gene ambiguous. This CDR3 is 15 amino acids long. Germline values: CDR1 LNHDA, CDR2 SQIVND (reference sequence). V lost 5 bases and J lost 4, with 17 bases in between. The CDR3 coding sequence is TGTGCCAGTAGTCCCTTAATTGTGGGCGGCTATGGCTACACCTTC. It specifies CASSPLIVGGYGYTF.

The chain uses TRBV27 and TRBJ1-5; D remains unclear. The V end lost 6 bases, the J end lost 5 bases, and 26 bases lay between the germline ends. The germline CDR1 and CDR2 sequences are MNHEY and SMNVEV (reference sequence). The CDR3 is 18 amino acids. The CDR3 DNA sequence: TGTGCCAGCAGCCTACGTGGGCAGGTAAATTCTCCTCATCAGCCCCAGCATTTT. Amino acids: CASSLRGQVNSPHQPQHF.

V is TRBV7-3 and J is TRBJ1-1; 8 bases are shared with TRBD1. V shed 4 bases, J shed 3 bases, and the junction held 10 bases outside the gene matches. Germline V gene lookup returns CDR1 SGHTA and CDR2 FQGTGA. The CDR3 length is 16 residues. CDR3 DNA sequence: TGTGCCAGCAGCTCAGGTGGGGGGACAGGAGACACTGAAGCTTTCTTT. The encoded protein is CASSSGGGTGDTEAFF.

The J gene is TRBJ1-4, the V gene TRBV18; no firm D call. Germline values: CDR1 KGHSH, CDR2 LQKENI. The length of the CDR3 is 17 residues. V was clipped by 3 bases and J by 0 bases, with 14 bases between them. The CDR3 bases are TGTGCCAGCTCACCCCGGGCCGTCTCTGCAACTAATGAAAAACTGTTTTTT. Its protein product is CASSPRAVSATNEKLFF. Together with reference TRBV18 and TRBJ1-4, the CDR3 gives the full variable domain: NAGVMQNPRHLVRRRGQEARLRCSPMKGHSHVYWYRQLPEEGLKFMVYLQKENIIDESGMPKERFSAEFPKEGPSILRIQQVVRGDSAAYFCASSPRAVSATNEKLFFGSGTQLSVL.

The CDR3 loop reads CASSQGTEGSNQPQHF. The CDR3 DNA follows: TGCGCCAGCAGCCAAGGGACCGAGGGAAGCAATCAGCCCCAGCATTTT. The genes are TRBV4-3 and TRBJ1-5; no reliable D call. The CDR3 sequence is 16 residues long. V was clipped by 1 base and J by 1 base, with 11 bases between them. Germline V gives CDR1 LGHNA, CDR2 YSLEER.

The chain links TRBV7-9 to TRBJ1-1; 7 positions match TRBD1. CDR3 length: 17 residues. CDR1 is SEHNR and CDR2 is FQNEAQ in the germline V gene (reference sequence). Trimming at V came to 6 bases and at J to 1 base, leaving 14 bases not matched to a gene. The CDR3 DNA sequence: TGTGCCAGCAGTCAAGCGAAGGGGGCGCGATCGAACACTGAAGCTTTCTTT. Translated, it gives CASSQAKGARSNTEAFF.

The chain is built from TRBV5-6 and TRBJ1-2; D uncertain. The CDR3 is 13 amino acids. The germline V gene has CDR1 SGHDT and CDR2 YYEEEE. V gave up 0 bases and J gave up 4 bases, with 7 bases separating them. CDR3 amino acids: CASSLADGYGYTF. The CDR3 nucleotides read TGTGCCAGCAGCTTGGCCGACGGCTATGGCTACACCTTC.

The V and J genes are TRBV5-6 and TRBJ2-6, with TRBD1 matching over 8 bases. The CDR3 totals 15 residues. The trim removed 2 bases at V and 4 bases at J, leaving 2 bases unmatched. CDR1 and CDR2 (germline): SGHDT, YYEEEE. The CDR3 reads CASSLQGGGANVLTF. In DNA, the CDR3 is TGTGCCAGCAGCTTACAGGGGGGCGGGGCCAACGTCCTGACTTTC. Filled out from reference TRBV5-6 and TRBJ2-6, the complete variable domain reads DAGVTQSPTHLIKTRGQQVTLRCSPKSGHDTVSWYQQALGQGPQFIFQYYEEEERQRGNFPDRFSGHQFPNYSSELNVNALLLGDSALYLCASSLQGGGANVLTFGAGSRLTVL.

This clone occurred once. The chain joins TRBV11-2 to TRBJ2-1; unclear D gene. Per germline, CDR1 SGHAT and CDR2 FQNNGV. The CDR3 is 15 residues long. V lost 0 bases to trimming and J lost 7 bases, with 13 bases between them. The CDR3 nucleotides read TGTGCCAGCAGCTTAGAACCGTTAACGGCGAATGAGCAGTTCTTC. Protein product: CASSLEPLTANEQFF.

V gene TRBV29-1 combines with J gene TRBJ1-1, with D tentatively TRBD1 (6 bases). Germline V gene sequence: CDR1 SQVTM, CDR2 ANQGSEA. With 7 bases removed from V and 4 bases from J, the gap between germline ends came to 13 bases. The CDR3 covers 12 residues. CDR3 residues: CSGVRGFTEAFF. In DNA, the CDR3 is TGCAGCGGTGTCAGGGGATTCACTGAAGCTTTCTTT.

The V gene is TRBV9, the J gene TRBJ2-3, with TRBD2 matching 9 bases. This CDR3 contains 15 residues. Germline V CDR1 and CDR2: SGDLS, YYNGEE. The V segment lost 1 base and the J segment 5 bases; nucleotides outside the gene matches: 5. The CDR3 here is CASSVTSGLGDTQYF. CDR3 bases: TGTGCCAGCAGCGTAACTAGCGGGCTCGGAGATACGCAGTATTTT.

The DNA for the CDR3 is TGCGCCAGCAGCTTGGCCGGAGGGACTAATCTTGGTGAGCAGTTCTTC. It encodes CASSLAGGTNLGEQFF. V usage is TRBV5-1 and J usage is TRBJ2-1; TRBD2 matches at 7 bases. The ends lost 0 bases at V and 9 bases at J; junction bases unmatched: 12. Germline-derived CDR1 and CDR2 are SGHRS and YFSETQ. CDR3 length: 16 residues.

The rearrangement uses TRBV6-4 and TRBJ2-2, with D possibly TRBD2 on 6 matching bases. CDR3 length: 14 amino acids. Germline loops: CDR1 MRHNA, CDR2 SNTAGT. V lost 6 bases, J lost 4 bases, and 12 bases lay in between. Written as DNA, the CDR3 is TGTGCCAGCAGCTTGGGACTTCTCACCGGGGAGCTGTTTTTT. Residues: CASSLGLLTGELFF.